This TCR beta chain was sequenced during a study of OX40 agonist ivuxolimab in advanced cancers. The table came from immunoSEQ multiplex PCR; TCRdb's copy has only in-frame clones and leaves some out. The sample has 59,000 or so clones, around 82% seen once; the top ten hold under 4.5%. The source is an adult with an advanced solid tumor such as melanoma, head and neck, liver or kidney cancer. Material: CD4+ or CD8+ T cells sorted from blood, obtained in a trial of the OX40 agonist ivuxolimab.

The CDR3 sequence is CASSPGVQHTSYEQYF. The DNA of the CDR3 is TGTGCCAGCAGCCCCGGGGTCCAGCACACCTCCTACGAGCAGTACTTC. The chain links TRBV5-6 to TRBJ2-7; perhaps TRBD2 as D (5 bases). This CDR3 contains 16 residues. Looked up from germline, CDR1 is SGHDT and CDR2 is YYEEEE. V lost 4 bases and J 0 bases, leaving 17 bases between the germline ends.